One T cell receptor (beta chain) is described in this entry. Its binding antigen is unknown. Base qualities are not at hand, and no much larger clone is one base apart. The sample is drawn from a study of T cell changes during pregnancy in multiple sclerosis (dated 2019 in TCRdb). Some background on the complete study: The study examined how the T cell repertoire changed over the course of pregnancy in women with multiple sclerosis.

The junction shows trimming of 3 bases on V and 5 bases on J, plus 7 bases between the germline ends. The CDR3, cysteine through phenylalanine, is 11 amino acids long. Only CDR3 DNA remains: 33 bases, in frame from the first base. The germline V gene (reference sequence) specifies GTSNPN as CDR1 and SVGIG as CDR2. Library preparation used the immunoSEQ multiplex PCR assay. In its TCRdb copy, this immuneACCESS table keeps in-frame sequences only and misses some clones. Where compared with another copy, unresolved V genes explain less than half of these, and the others have no known cause. Across this sample there are 40,000 to 55,000 clones, with roughly 92% seen only once. The top ten constitute 1% to 1.5% of the sample.

This TCR came from a female donor with multiple sclerosis, enrolled in a pregnancy study. This chain is built from TRBV30 and TRBJ1-1, with an unclear D gene assignment. Sequencing used peripheral blood. In nucleotide form, the sequence is TGTGCCTGGAGAGTGAGGACTGAAGCTTTCTTT. It codes for CAWRVRTEAFF.